The clone carrying this T cell receptor beta chain was counted at least ten times. This entry is derived from a study of low-dose radiotherapy and immunotherapy resistance in tumors. Time point denoted: after trial treatment. Treatment here: LDRT plus nivolumab, ipilimumab, low-dose cyclophosphamide and aspirin (RACIN trial). cDNA synthesis used a TRAV/TRBV-specific primer set for both chains. TCRs were put through roughly 19 PCR cycles of amplification with Phusion. A constant-region primer and the V-primer adapter served as the primer pair. TCRdb recomputed calls from the reads with MiXCR, one row per CDR3 protein. The sample includes just over 90,000 distinct CDR3 sequences, more than 20% of them seen just once. Per germline, CDR1 SGHVS and CDR2 FQNEAQ. CDR3 length: 13 amino acids. V trimming: 5 bases; J trimming: 8 bases; junction bases outside the gene matches: 7.

Here the sequenced sample was PBMCs, taken after low-dose radiotherapy plus immunotherapy. This sequence was found in a female donor with ovarian cancer. The genes are TRBV7-8 and TRBJ1-2, with 8 nucleotides matching TRBD1. The CDR3 region is CASSPRDRRGYTF. As DNA, the CDR3 is TGTGCCAGCAGCCCACGGGACAGGAGGGGCTACACCTTC.